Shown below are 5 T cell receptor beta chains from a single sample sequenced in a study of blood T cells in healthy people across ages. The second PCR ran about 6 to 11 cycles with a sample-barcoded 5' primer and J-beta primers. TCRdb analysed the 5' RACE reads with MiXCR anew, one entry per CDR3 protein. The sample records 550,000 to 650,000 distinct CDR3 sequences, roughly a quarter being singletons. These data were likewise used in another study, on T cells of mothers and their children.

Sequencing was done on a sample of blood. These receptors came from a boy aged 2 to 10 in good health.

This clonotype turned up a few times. CDR3 sequence: CASSPFEDTQYF. DNA for the CDR3: TGTGCCAGCAGTCCTTTTGAAGATACGCAGTATTTT. The rearrangement uses TRBV7-2 and TRBJ2-3; D is uncertain. Germline V gene sequence: CDR1 SGHTA, CDR2 FQGNSA. The CDR3 has 12 amino acids. Trimming cost V 6 bases and J 5 bases, with 9 bases left between them.

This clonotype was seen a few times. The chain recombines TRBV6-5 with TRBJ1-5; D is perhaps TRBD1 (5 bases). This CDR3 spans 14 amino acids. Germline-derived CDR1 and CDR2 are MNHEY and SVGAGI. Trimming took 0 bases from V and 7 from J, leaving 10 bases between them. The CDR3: CASSYSGGSQPQHF. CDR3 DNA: TGTGCCAGCAGTTACTCGGGGGGGAGCCAGCCCCAGCATTTT.

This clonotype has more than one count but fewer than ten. CDR3 in DNA: TGTGCCTGGAGTGCGCGGGGCATGAACACTGAAGCTTTCTTT. Translating gives CAWSARGMNTEAFF. The rearrangement uses TRBV30 and TRBJ1-1; the D gene is possibly TRBD1 (5 bases). The CDR3 is 14 amino acids. Germline CDR1 is GTSNPN and CDR2 is SVGIG (reference sequence). Between the trimmed V and J ends, which lost 1 base and 0 bases, there was a span of 9 bases.

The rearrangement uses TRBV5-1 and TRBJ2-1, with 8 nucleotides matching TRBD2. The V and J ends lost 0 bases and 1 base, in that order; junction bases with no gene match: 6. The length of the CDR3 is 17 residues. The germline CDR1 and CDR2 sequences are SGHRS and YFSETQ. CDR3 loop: CASSLDLAGGSYNEQFF. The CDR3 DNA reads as TGCGCCAGCAGCTTGGATCTGGCGGGGGGATCCTACAATGAGCAGTTCTTC.

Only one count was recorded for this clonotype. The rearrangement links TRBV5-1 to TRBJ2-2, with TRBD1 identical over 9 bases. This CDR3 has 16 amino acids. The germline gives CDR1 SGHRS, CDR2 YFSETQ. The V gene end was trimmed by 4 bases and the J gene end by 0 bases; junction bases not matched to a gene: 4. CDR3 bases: TGCGCCAGCAGCCGAAGACAGGGGGCGAACACCGGGGAGCTGTTTTTT. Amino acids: CASSRRQGANTGELFF.